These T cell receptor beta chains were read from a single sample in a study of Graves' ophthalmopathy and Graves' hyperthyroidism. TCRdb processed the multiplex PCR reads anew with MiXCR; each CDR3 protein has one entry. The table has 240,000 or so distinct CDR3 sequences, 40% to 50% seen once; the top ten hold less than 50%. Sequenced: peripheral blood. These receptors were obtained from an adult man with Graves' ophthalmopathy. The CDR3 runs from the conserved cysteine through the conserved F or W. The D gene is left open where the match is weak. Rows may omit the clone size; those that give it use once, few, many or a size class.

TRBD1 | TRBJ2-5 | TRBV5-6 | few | TGTGCCAGCTCACCACCCGCAGGGGGCCTGGAGACCCAGTACTTC | CASSPPAGGLETQYF
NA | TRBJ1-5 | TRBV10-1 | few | TGTGCCAGCACCGGGACTCTATATAGCAATCAGCCCCAGCATTTT | CASTGTLYSNQPQHF
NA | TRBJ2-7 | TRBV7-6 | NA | TGTGCCAGCAGCTTAGTTGGGGGACACTCCTACGAGCAGTACTTC | CASSLVGGHSYEQYF
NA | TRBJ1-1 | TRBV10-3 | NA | TGTGCCAGCACCCGGGCTATGAACACTGAAGCTTTCTTT | CASTRAMNTEAFF
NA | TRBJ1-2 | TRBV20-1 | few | TGCAGTGCTAGAGATCTTAACGGCTACACCTTC | CSARDLNGYTF
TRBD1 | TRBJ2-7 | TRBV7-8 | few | TGTGCCAGCAGCCTCGGATTGACCGGGACAGCCTACGAGCAGTACTTC | CASSLGLTGTAYEQYF
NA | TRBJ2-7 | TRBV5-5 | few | TGTGCCAGCAGCTTGGAAGGTCCGACGGCCCTGGGGCAGTACTTC | CASSLEGPTALGQYF
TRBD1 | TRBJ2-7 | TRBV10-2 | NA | TGCGCCAGCAGTGGACAGGGGGACGAGCAGTACTTC | CASSGQGDEQYF
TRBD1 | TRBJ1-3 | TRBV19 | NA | TGTGCCAGTAGTCGACAGGGCGGTTTGGACACCATATATTTT | CASSRQGGLDTIYF
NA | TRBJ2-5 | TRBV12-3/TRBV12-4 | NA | TGTGCCAGCAGCACCCGGGCAGCGACCCAAGAGACCCAGTACTTC | CASSTRAATQETQYF
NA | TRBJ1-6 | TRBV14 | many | TGTGCCAGCAGCCCCCGGGGGAATTCACCCCTCCACTTT | CASSPRGNSPLHF
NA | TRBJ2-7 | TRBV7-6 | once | TGTGCCAGCAGCTTAGCTGGGCGGACATACGAGCAGTACTTC | CASSLAGRTYEQYF
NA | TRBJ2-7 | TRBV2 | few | TGTGCCTTCGGGACATCAAGCTCCTACGAGCAGTACTTC | CAFGTSSSYEQYF
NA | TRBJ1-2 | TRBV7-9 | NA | TGTGCCAGCAGCTCGCGGGACGGGTTTAACTATGGCTACACCTTC | CASSSRDGFNYGYTF
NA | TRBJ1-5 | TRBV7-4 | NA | TGTGCCAGCAGCGGTGGGATCGACAGGCCTAGCAATCAGCCCCAGCATTTT | CASSGGIDRPSNQPQHF
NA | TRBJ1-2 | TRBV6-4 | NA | TGTGCCAGCAGTGAACCCGGACAACTGCGCTACACCTTC | CASSEPGQLRYTF
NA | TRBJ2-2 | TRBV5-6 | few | TGTGCCAGCAGCTTGGGGGACGGGACACAGTTTTTT | CASSLGDGTQFF
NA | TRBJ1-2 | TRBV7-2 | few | TGTGCCAGCAGCTTCGTGGCAGGGGCAGGGGGCTACACCTTC | CASSFVAGAGGYTF
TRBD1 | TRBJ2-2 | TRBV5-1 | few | TGCGCCAGCAGCTTGGGGGACAGCGGGGAGCTGTTTTTT | CASSLGDSGELFF
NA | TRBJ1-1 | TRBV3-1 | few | TGTGCCAGCAGCCAGAGCCCCACCCCTGAAGCTTTCTTT | CASSQSPTPEAFF
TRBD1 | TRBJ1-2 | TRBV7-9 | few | TGTGCCAGCAGTCCCCATCGACCGGGACAGGCGGCCCCGGGGGGCTACACCTTC | CASSPHRPGQAAPGGYTF
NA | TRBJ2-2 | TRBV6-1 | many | TGTGCCAGCCGGACAGACCACGGGACCGGGGAGCTGTTTTTT | CASRTDHGTGELFF
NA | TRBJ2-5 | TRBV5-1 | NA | TGCGCCAGCAGCTTGGGGGACTTACAAGAGACCCAGTACTTC | CASSLGDLQETQYF
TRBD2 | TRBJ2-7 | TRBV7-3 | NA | TGTGCCAGCAGCTCCAGTCCGGCTAGCGGGGACTCCTACGAGCAGTACTTC | CASSSSPASGDSYEQYF
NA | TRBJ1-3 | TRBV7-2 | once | TGTGCCAGCAGCTTCGGGACCTCATCAGGAAACACCATATGTTTT | CASSFGTSSGNTICF
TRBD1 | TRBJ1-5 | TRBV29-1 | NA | TGCAGCGTGGAAGACAGGGGAAGCAATCAGCCCCAGCATTTT | CSVEDRGSNQPQHF
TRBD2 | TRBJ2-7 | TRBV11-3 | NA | TGTGCCAGCAGCCCTGGACTAGCGGTTACCTACGAGCAGTACTTC | CASSPGLAVTYEQYF
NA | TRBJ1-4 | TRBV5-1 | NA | TGCGCCAGCAGCTTGGTAGGAGAGAATGAAAAACTGTTTTTT | CASSLVGENEKLFF
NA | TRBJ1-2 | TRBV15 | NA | TGTGCCACCAGCAGAGATGCCCTGGCGGGCTACACCTTC | CATSRDALAGYTF
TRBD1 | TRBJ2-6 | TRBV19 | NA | TGTGCCAGCAAACAGGGGGGCTCTGGGGCCAACGTCCTGACTTTC | CASKQGGSGANVLTF
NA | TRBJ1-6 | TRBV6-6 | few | TGTGCCAGCAGCCGCTCTCTCGTGCGGGGTGGCCATAATTCACCCCTCCACTTT | CASSRSLVRGGHNSPLHF
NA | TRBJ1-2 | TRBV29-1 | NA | TGCAGCCCGGGACACAGGGTAGATGGCTACACCTTC | CSPGHRVDGYTF
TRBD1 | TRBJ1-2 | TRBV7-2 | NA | TGTGCCAGCAGCTTAGGAGGGGGCCCCTATGGCTACACCTTC | CASSLGGGPYGYTF
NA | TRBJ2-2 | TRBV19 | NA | TGTGCCAGTAGTATGAGCAGCACCGGGGAGCTGTTTTTT | CASSMSSTGELFF
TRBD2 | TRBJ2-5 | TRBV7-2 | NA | TGTGCCAGCAGCTTCGGGGGGGCCAGGGAGACCCAGTACTTC | CASSFGGARETQYF
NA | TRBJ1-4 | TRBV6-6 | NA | TGTGCCACCCGGTTGGGCGCAGCAACTAATGAAAAACTGTTTTTT | CATRLGAATNEKLFF
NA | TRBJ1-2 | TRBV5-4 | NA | TGTGCCAGCAGCTTGGTTGCAGAAAGCCATGGCTACACCTTC | CASSLVAESHGYTF
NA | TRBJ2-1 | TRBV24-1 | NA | TGTGCCACCAGTGATTGGGAAGGGCAGGGGTCCTACAATGAGCAGTTCTTC | CATSDWEGQGSYNEQFF
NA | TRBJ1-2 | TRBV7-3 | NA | TGCGCCAGCAGCCAAGCCCTACAGGGACTTTTCTATGGCTACACCTTC | CASSQALQGLFYGYTF
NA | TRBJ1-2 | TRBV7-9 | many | TGTGCCAGTGGGGGTTATGGCTACACCTTC | CASGGYGYTF
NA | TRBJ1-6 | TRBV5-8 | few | TGTGCCAGCAGCTTGGGATCAACTTATAATTCACCCCTCCACTTT | CASSLGSTYNSPLHF
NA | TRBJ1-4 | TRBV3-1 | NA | TGTGCCAGCAGCCAAGATATAAGGAGTGAAAAACTGTTTTTT | CASSQDIRSEKLFF
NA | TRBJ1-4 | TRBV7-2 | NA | TGTGCCAGCAGCTTAAACTTTAATGAAAAACTGTTTTTT | CASSLNFNEKLFF
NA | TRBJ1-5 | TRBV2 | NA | TGTGCCAGCGCAGAGGCCCCTCGGCCCCAGCATTTT | CASAEAPRPQHF
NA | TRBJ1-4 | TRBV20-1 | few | TGCAGTGCTAGTAACCACCAGGGAACTAATGAAAAACTGTTTTTT | CSASNHQGTNEKLFF
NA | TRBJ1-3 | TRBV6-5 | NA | TGTGCCAGCAGTGACCTCGAAGACTCTGGAAACACCATATATTTT | CASSDLEDSGNTIYF
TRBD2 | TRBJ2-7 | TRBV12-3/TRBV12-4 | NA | TGTGCCAGCAGTTTAACCTCTAGCGGGGGAACATCCTACGAGCAGTACTTC | CASSLTSSGGTSYEQYF
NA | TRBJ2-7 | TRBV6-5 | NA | TGTGCCAGCAGTTACGGGAGCGCACGGGGCTACGAGCAGTACTTC | CASSYGSARGYEQYF
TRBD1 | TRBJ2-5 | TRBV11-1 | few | TGTGCCAGCAGCCCCGCCTACAGGGGAGAGACCCAGTACTTC | CASSPAYRGETQYF
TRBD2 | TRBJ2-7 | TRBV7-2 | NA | TGTGCCAGCAGCTGGGGTAGCGGGGTCTCCTACGAGCAGTACTTC | CASSWGSGVSYEQYF
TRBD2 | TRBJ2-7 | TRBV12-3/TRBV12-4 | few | TGTGCCAGCAGTCAAGGACTAGCGGGAAGGTACGAGCAGTACTTC | CASSQGLAGRYEQYF
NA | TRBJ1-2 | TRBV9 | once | TGTGCCGGCAGCGTACCAGGCAAAGCGGGTGGCTACACCTTC | CAGSVPGKAGGYTF
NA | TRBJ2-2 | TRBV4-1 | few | TGCGCCAGCAGCCAAGATCGGGGAGACTTGATAAACACCGGGGAGCTGTTTTTT | CASSQDRGDLINTGELFF
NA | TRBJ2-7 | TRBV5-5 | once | TGCGCCAGCAGCTTGGACGCAGACTACGAGCAGTACTTC | CASSLDADYEQYF
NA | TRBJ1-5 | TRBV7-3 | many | TGTGCCAGCAGCCCCAACCCGGGCCGCAATCAGCCCCAGCATTTT | CASSPNPGRNQPQHF
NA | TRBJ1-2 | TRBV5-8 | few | TGTGCCAGCAGCTTGGACCGACTGACAGGTGTCTATGGCTACACCTTC | CASSLDRLTGVYGYTF
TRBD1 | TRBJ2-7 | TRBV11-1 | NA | TGTGCCAGCAGCTTACGGACAGGGCCCGCTAAGTGGTACGAGCAGTACTTC | CASSLRTGPAKWYEQYF
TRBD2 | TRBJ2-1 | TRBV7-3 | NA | TGTGCCAGCAGCCCAGACTCGACTAGCGGGAGGGACGAGCAGTTCTTC | CASSPDSTSGRDEQFF